The clone carrying this T cell receptor beta chain was seen just once. This entry comes from a study of blood T cell repertoires in COVID-19. Looking at the study overall: PBMCs, B-cell-depleted T cells, or T cells were the source of the cDNA or gDNA that made up the material.

Unmatched junction bases numbered 12, after V lost 5 bases and J lost 12 bases. The CDR3 has 15 residues. Germline values: CDR1 PRHDT, CDR2 FYEKMQ (reference sequence). As originally analysed: Reference gene primers were amplified, and this amplification served to estimate nucleated cell counts. Generated by immunoSEQ multiplex PCR, the TCRdb table keeps only in-frame clones and is missing some. That table gives V, J and clone size, and the DNA gave D and trimming. The profile shows fewer than 25,000 clones, about nine tenths of them singletons. The sequence came from a human donor in a cohort sampled during active COVID-19. The donor label of this sample is uncertain. Material: peripheral blood. This chain connects TRBV13 to TRBJ2-6, with TRBD1 matching 8 bases. CDR3 bases: TGTGCCAGCAGCGAAGACAGGGGTGGCCCCTCCGTCCTGACTTTC. Protein: CASSEDRGGPSVLTF. Full variable domain (rest looked up from reference TRBV13 and TRBJ2-6): AAGVIQSPRHLIKEKRETATLKCYPIPRHDTVYWYQQGPGQDPQFLISFYEKMQSDKGSIPDRFSAQQFSDYHSELNMSSLELGDSALYFCASSEDRGGPSVLTFGAGSRLTVL.